This T cell receptor beta chain comes out of a study of T cells in Graves' hyperthyroidism and ophthalmopathy. Study findings and constraints: The majority of expanded thyroid clonotypes above 0.001 also appeared in blood. Ophthalmopathy was identified by the model a median roughly 6.5 months ahead of onset.

The V gene's germline CDR1 is GTSNPN and CDR2 SVGIG (reference sequence). This CDR3 has 13 residues. Trimming stripped 5 bases from V and 0 bases from J, with 8 bases between. In this sample, this clonotype turned up a few times. Its target is not known. TCR beta CDR3 sequences were amplified from RNA transcripts. Researchers ran a first-round RT-PCR on the TCR CDR3 using the HTBI primer set. A single record per CDR3 protein comes from TCRdb applying MiXCR to the multiplex PCR reads. In the table there are about 690,000 distinct CDR3 sequences, about 18% of which are singletons. Using roughly 9.4 ml of fresh peripheral blood, PBMCs were prepared.

The sequence was collected from a man aged 45-65 years with Graves' hyperthyroidism. The chain employs TRBV30 and TRBJ2-1; D call uncertain. Source material: blood. The CDR3 sequence is CAWGPSSYNEQFF. The CDR3 DNA follows: TGTGCCTGGGGTCCTAGCTCCTACAATGAGCAGTTCTTC.